The 29 T cell receptor beta chains below were found in one sample sequenced in a study of monozygotic twins with cystic fibrosis. Profiled with immunoSEQ multiplex PCR; TCRdb holds only in-frame clones, not every one. The table lists about 32,000 clones, more than 85% of them singletons. The sequenced sample was blood. The receptors were sampled from a girl aged 2 to 10 with cystic fibrosis.

The chain recombines TRBV11-3 with TRBJ2-3; no definite D call. This CDR3 comprises 14 residues. With 1 base removed from V and 5 bases from J, the gap between germline ends came to 10 bases. From germline, CDR1 is SGHNT and CDR2 YENEEA. CDR3 bases: TGTGCCAGCAGCTTAGGTTCTTCCAGAGATACGCAGTATTTT. Its protein product is CASSLGSSRDTQYF.

V usage is TRBV7-9 and J usage is TRBJ1-1; a possible D gene is TRBD1 (5 bases). V was cut by 1 base and J by 0 bases, with 6 bases left in between. The germline CDR1 and CDR2 sequences are SEHNR and FQNEAQ (reference sequence). CDR3 length: 14 residues. DNA for the CDR3: TGTGCCAGCAGCTTAGACAGGATGAACACTGAAGCTTTCTTT. This codes for CASSLDRMNTEAFF.

J is TRBJ2-1 and V is TRBV6-1, with 9 positions matching TRBD2. Per the germline V gene, CDR1 is MNHNS and CDR2 is SASEGT. J lost 3 bases, V lost 4 bases, and 10 bases had no gene match. The CDR3 extends over 17 amino acids. Written as DNA, the CDR3 is TGTGCCAGCAGTGGAGGTAGCGGGAGCTTTTACTACAATGAGCAGTTCTTC. This sequence encodes CASSGGSGSFYYNEQFF.

This clone appeared once. The J gene is TRBJ2-5, the V gene TRBV7-8; 12 bases match TRBD2. Germline values: CDR1 SGHVS, CDR2 FQNEAQ. The length of the CDR3 is 16 residues. The V gene end was trimmed by 5 bases and the J gene end by 0 bases; junction bases not matched to a gene: 4. This CDR3 reads CASSARLAGDQETQYF. The CDR3 DNA reads TGTGCCAGCAGCGCCCGACTAGCGGGGGACCAAGAGACCCAGTACTTC.

The gene calls are TRBV7-2 and TRBJ2-1; 10 nucleotides line up with TRBD1. The CDR3 runs to 15 residues. After removal of 4 bases from V and 6 bases from J, the junction contained 6 bases not matched to a gene. Germline-derived CDR1 and CDR2 are SGHTA and FQGNSA. The CDR3 protein is CASSWGQGRVNEQFF. The CDR3 DNA reads TGTGCCAGCAGCTGGGGACAGGGGAGAGTCAATGAGCAGTTCTTC. The whole variable domain, remainder taken from reference TRBV7-2 and TRBJ2-1, is GAGVSQSPSNKVTEKGKDVELRCDPISGHTALYWYRQSLGQGLEFLIYFQGNSAPDKSGLPSDRFSAERTGGSVSTLTIQRTQQEDSAVYLCASSWGQGRVNEQFFGPGTRLTVL.

The V call is TRBV6-6, the J call TRBJ2-5, with D possibly matching TRBD2 (5 bases). The CDR3 sequence is 14 residues long. V gave up 0 bases and J gave up 4 bases, with 9 bases separating them. Per the germline V gene, CDR1 is MNHNY and CDR2 is SVGAGI (reference sequence). The CDR3 is CASSYSEGRETQYF. DNA of the CDR3: TGTGCCAGCAGTTACTCCGAGGGCCGAGAGACCCAGTACTTC.

The table lists this clone with a count of one. The chain combines TRBV27 with TRBJ2-1; 9 bases are shared with TRBD2. CDR3 length equals 15 residues. Germline assignment: CDR1 MNHEY and CDR2 SMNVEV (reference sequence). The V segment lost 6 bases and the J segment 7 bases; nucleotides outside the gene matches: 10. The CDR3 protein is CASSLGLASYNEQFF. The CDR3 nucleotides read TGTGCCAGCAGCCTCGGACTAGCGTCGTATAATGAGCAGTTCTTC.

This chain links TRBV7-9 with TRBJ2-7; no reliable D call. V was pared by 4 bases and J by 5 bases, with 15 bases between. Germline values: CDR1 SEHNR, CDR2 FQNEAQ (reference sequence). CDR3 length: 14 residues. The DNA for the CDR3 is TGTGCCAGCAGCTCCGGACCCCGTAGCAACGAGCAGTACTTC. This sequence encodes CASSSGPRSNEQYF.

The chain employs TRBV30 and TRBJ2-6; no reliable D call. The V end was cut by 0 bases, the J end by 2 bases, with 8 bases between. Germline CDR1 and CDR2: GTSNPN and SVGIG (reference sequence). This CDR3 is 15 amino acids long. The CDR3, as DNA: TGTGCCTGGAGTGTACTAAGTGCTGGGGCCAACGTCCTGACTTTC. Encoded protein: CAWSVLSAGANVLTF.

V usage is TRBV4-2 and J usage is TRBJ1-1; TRBD1 might be the D (5 bases). V was pared by 3 bases and J by 1 base, with 15 bases between. Germline CDR1 is LGHNA and CDR2 is YNFKEQ. This CDR3 contains 16 residues. The CDR3 nucleotides are TGTGCCAGCAGCCACCAGTCGTGGGACGAGAACACTGAAGCTTTCTTT. Translating it yields CASSHQSWDENTEAFF.

The CDR3 nucleotides are TGTGCCAGTATCCCACAGGGGGTTACGCAGCCCCAGCATTTT. This translates into CASIPQGVTQPQHF. The chain combines TRBV19 with TRBJ1-5; 8 bases agree with TRBD1. The germline gives CDR1 LNHDA, CDR2 SQIVND (reference sequence). The CDR3 has 14 amino acids. The ends lost 7 bases at V and 7 bases at J; junction bases unmatched: 9.

The gene calls are TRBV9 and TRBJ2-1, with D maybe TRBD1 (5 bases). CDR1 and CDR2 from the germline V gene are SGDLS and YYNGEE. The CDR3 totals 13 residues. Trimming stripped 4 bases from V and 6 bases from J, with 11 bases between. CDR3 sequence (DNA): TGTGCCAGCAGCCCAACCAGGGTCAATGAGCAGTTCTTC. Amino acids: CASSPTRVNEQFF.

The chain combines TRBV5-1 with TRBJ2-3, with a weak D call TRBD2 (5 bases). CDR3 length: 16 residues. Looked up from germline, CDR1 is SGHRS and CDR2 is YFSETQ. The V gene lost 5 bases and the J gene lost 4 bases, with 20 bases spanning the gap. This CDR3 is CASSSPEGVRADTQYF. The DNA for the CDR3 is TGCGCCAGCAGTTCCCCTGAGGGAGTAAGAGCAGATACGCAGTATTTT.

The V call is TRBV5-6, the J call TRBJ1-2; TRBD1 might be the D (6 bases). The CDR3 length is 15 residues. From germline, CDR1 is SGHDT and CDR2 YYEEEE. Trimming pared 3 bases from V and 2 bases from J, leaving 14 bases between. The CDR3 here is CASSSLGGGNYGYTF. CDR3 bases: TGTGCCAGCAGCTCCCTGGGGGGGGGCAACTATGGCTACACCTTC. Full variable domain (outside the CDR3, taken from reference TRBV5-6 and TRBJ1-2): DAGVTQSPTHLIKTRGQQVTLRCSPKSGHDTVSWYQQALGQGPQFIFQYYEEEERQRGNFPDRFSGHQFPNYSSELNVNALLLGDSALYLCASSSLGGGNYGYTFGSGTRLTVV.

The rearrangement links TRBV6-4 to TRBJ2-5; tentatively, D is TRBD2 (5 bases). The V gene's germline CDR1 is MRHNA and CDR2 SNTAGT. V lost 10 bases, J lost 2 bases, and 17 bases lay in between. The CDR3 spans 14 residues. The CDR3: CATSPGSAQETQYF. For the CDR3, the DNA is TGTGCCACCTCCCCTGGTAGCGCTCAAGAGACCCAGTACTTC.

In this sample, this clone turned up once. V usage is TRBV19 and J usage is TRBJ2-5; a possible D gene is TRBD1 (6 bases). CDR1 is LNHDA, CDR2 SQIVND, per germline (reference sequence). V was pared by 6 bases and J by 1 base, with 15 bases between. The CDR3 runs 15 residues. The CDR3: CASRLTGTFQETQYF. Here the CDR3 DNA reads TGTGCCAGTAGATTGACAGGCACCTTCCAAGAGACCCAGTACTTC.

This chain links TRBV5-1 with TRBJ1-2; 10 positions match TRBD1. The germline V gene has CDR1 SGHRS and CDR2 YFSETQ. V was clipped by 4 bases and J by 7 bases; unmatched bases: 10. The CDR3 loop spans 15 amino acids. The DNA for the CDR3 is TGCGCCAGCAGCCAAAGACAGGGGGCCGTGGGTGGCTACACCTTC. It specifies CASSQRQGAVGGYTF.

The V call is TRBV27, the J call TRBJ1-2; TRBD1 agrees at 10 bases. The V segment lost 2 bases and the J segment 6 bases; nucleotides outside the gene matches: 24. CDR3 length equals 21 residues. Germline CDR1 reads MNHEY; CDR2 reads SMNVEV (reference sequence). The CDR3 DNA reads TGTGCCAGCAGTTTACAGAAGGTCAGCAGTGTAAGGGACAGGGGCATGAATGGCTACACCTTC. It specifies CASSLQKVSSVRDRGMNGYTF.

This chain uses TRBV4-2 with TRBJ1-5, with TRBD1 identical over 7 bases. The CDR3 loop spans 15 amino acids. Trimming at V came to 2 bases and at J to 6 bases, leaving 7 bases not matched to a gene. In germline, CDR1 is LGHNA, CDR2 YNFKEQ. CDR3: CASSQRQGEGQPQHF. Written as DNA, the CDR3 is TGTGCCAGCAGCCAACGTCAGGGGGAAGGTCAGCCCCAGCATTTT.

The chain couples TRBV19 to TRBJ2-3; 12 bases agree with TRBD2. Germline trimming cut 2 bases from V and 5 bases from J; bases unmatched to any gene: 5. Germline lookup yields CDR1 LNHDA and CDR2 SQIVND (reference sequence). This CDR3 spans 16 amino acids. The CDR3 reads CASSISLAGGQDTQYF. DNA for the CDR3: TGTGCCAGTAGTATATCCCTAGCGGGGGGGCAAGATACGCAGTATTTT.

The V call is TRBV4-2, the J call TRBJ1-2; possibly TRBD1 for D (5 bases). The CDR3 runs to 16 residues. Germline CDR1 and CDR2: LGHNA and YNFKEQ. V lost 0 bases, J lost 4 bases, and 15 bases lay in between. CDR3 amino acids: CASSQDESTGGYGYTF. In DNA form, the CDR3 reads TGTGCCAGCAGCCAAGATGAGTCGACTGGGGGCTATGGCTACACCTTC.

The gene calls are TRBV30 and TRBJ2-7; the D gene is possibly TRBD1 (6 bases). CDR3 length: 12 amino acids. Germline V gene data show CDR1 as GTSNPN and CDR2 as SVGIG (reference sequence). V dropped 5 bases and J dropped 3 bases, with 11 bases sitting between them. The CDR3 reads CAWAMDSYEQYF. CDR3 coding DNA: TGTGCCTGGGCCATGGACAGCTACGAGCAGTACTTC.

The chain carries TRBV7-2 and TRBJ2-7; D is ambiguous. Per the germline V gene, CDR1 is SGHTA and CDR2 is FQGNSA. CDR3 length equals 12 residues. Trimming removed 5 bases from V and 2 bases from J, with 7 bases in between. The CDR3 spells CASSPTTYEQYF. In nucleotides, the CDR3 is TGTGCCAGCAGCCCTACGACCTACGAGCAGTACTTC.

The chain employs TRBV9 and TRBJ2-7; 7 bases agree with TRBD2. Losses at the gene ends were 0 bases for V and 2 bases for J; bases not matched to a gene: 5. The CDR3 is made up of 15 amino acids. Germline V gene lookup returns CDR1 SGDLS and CDR2 YYNGEE. The chain's CDR3 is CASSVGGGRTYEQYF. The CDR3 nucleotides read TGTGCCAGCAGCGTAGGAGGCGGGAGAACCTACGAGCAGTACTTC.

This rearrangement joins TRBV19 to TRBJ1-5; D is unclear. CDR3 size: 16 residues. V lost 3 bases to trimming and J lost 2 bases, with 14 bases between them. Per germline, CDR1 LNHDA and CDR2 SQIVND (reference sequence). This chain's CDR3 is CASSMWVTVGNQPQHF. The DNA of the CDR3 is TGTGCCAGTAGTATGTGGGTGACTGTGGGCAATCAGCCCCAGCATTTT.

The chain carries TRBV5-4 and TRBJ2-7; D is unresolved. Per the germline V gene, CDR1 is SGHNT and CDR2 is YYREEE (reference sequence). The CDR3 is made up of 15 amino acids. Trimming left V 1 base short and J 2 bases short, with 13 bases between. The CDR3 sequence is CASSLRTSTPYEQYF. The CDR3 DNA follows: TGTGCCAGCAGCTTGCGGACGTCTACTCCCTACGAGCAGTACTTC.

V usage is TRBV10-2 and J usage is TRBJ1-1; 7 nucleotides agree with TRBD1. The ends lost 2 bases at V and 0 bases at J; junction bases unmatched: 18. The CDR3 contains 20 residues. Per germline, CDR1 WSHSY and CDR2 SAAADI. CDR3 residues: CASSENRGSVLKSMNTEAFF. The CDR3 DNA is TGCGCCAGCAGTGAGAACAGGGGTTCGGTCTTGAAGTCGATGAACACTGAAGCTTTCTTT.

This clone appeared once. The chain links TRBV7-2 to TRBJ1-1; D not certain. The V gene lost 5 bases and the J gene lost 2 bases, with 15 bases spanning the gap. This CDR3 comprises 15 residues. CDR1 is SGHTA, CDR2 FQGNSA, per germline. The chain's CDR3 is CASSAGISGNTEAFF. Here the CDR3 DNA reads TGTGCCAGCAGCGCCGGAATCAGTGGTAACACTGAAGCTTTCTTT.

The rearrangement joins TRBV6-5 to TRBJ2-3; tentative D call: TRBD2 (6 bases). Germline-derived CDR1 and CDR2 are MNHEY and SVGAGI. Trimming took 4 bases from V and 5 from J, leaving 19 bases between them. CDR3 length: 16 residues. CDR3 DNA sequence: TGTGCCAGCAGTTTGGGACCCGGGACTGGGATAGATACGCAGTATTTT. It specifies CASSLGPGTGIDTQYF.